A selection of T cell receptor beta chains follows, all from one sample in a study of OX40 agonist ivuxolimab in advanced cancers. The data were produced by immunoSEQ multiplex PCR, yet TCRdb's version contains in-frame clones alone and is incomplete. The data hold 90,000 to 100,000 clones, with 90% to 97% observed a single time. The source was CD4+ or CD8+ T cells sorted from blood, collected in a trial of the OX40 agonist ivuxolimab. Every receptor here comes from an adult with an advanced solid tumor such as melanoma, head and neck, liver or kidney cancer. CDR3s include the opening cysteine and the closing phenylalanine or tryptophan. D genes are given only for firm matches. Size tells how often a clone was seen (once, few, many) or the class of an expanded clone, and some rows leave it out.

d_call j_call v_call clone_size cdr3_nt cdr3_aa
NA TRBJ2-2 TRBV21-1 NA TGTGCCAGCAGCAAAGAGCCTAGCGGGAGGGCCAGGTACGGCACCGGGGAGCTGTTTTTT CASSKEPSGRARYGTGELFF
NA TRBJ2-7 TRBV7-8 NA TGTGCCAGCAGCTTAATTCGGGACTACGAGCAGTACTTC CASSLIRDYEQYF
TRBD2 TRBJ2-7 TRBV4-1 NA TGCGCCAGCAGCCAAGATCGGCTAGCGGGGGGGCTCTACGAGCAGTACTTC CASSQDRLAGGLYEQYF
NA TRBJ1-1 TRBV27 once TGTGCCAGCAGCCACCCAGGGTACACTGAAGCTTTCTTT CASSHPGYTEAFF
NA TRBJ1-5 TRBV27 NA TGTGCCAGCAGTTTAGCCCGCAATCAGCCCCAGCATTTT CASSLARNQPQHF
NA TRBJ2-1 TRBV30 NA TGTGCCTGGACACCGGTACTAGGCAATGAGCAGTTCTTC CAWTPVLGNEQFF
NA TRBJ1-1 TRBV6-6 NA TGTGCCAGCAGTACTCAGGGTCCCACTGAAGCTTTCTTT CASSTQGPTEAFF
TRBD1 TRBJ2-2 TRBV27 NA TGTGCCAGCAGTCCATCCACAGGGGGAAGGGGCGGGGAGCTGTTTTTT CASSPSTGGRGGELFF
TRBD1 TRBJ1-4 TRBV9 NA TGTGCCAGCACACCCCGACAGGGCGATAATGAAAAACTGTTTTTT CASTPRQGDNEKLFF
TRBD1 TRBJ1-4 TRBV14 NA TGTGCCAGCAGCCAAGAGGTTGACAGGGCTAATGAAAAACTGTTTTTT CASSQEVDRANEKLFF
TRBD2 TRBJ2-1 TRBV4-2 NA TGTGCCAGCAGCCAAACCCAGCGGGGTTACAATGAGCAGTTCTTC CASSQTQRGYNEQFF
NA TRBJ1-1 TRBV29-1 NA TGCAGCGTTGACGAGGGGGGAACTGAAGCTTTCTTT CSVDEGGTEAFF
NA TRBJ1-2 TRBV4-1 NA TGCGCCAGCAGCCAAGTAATGGGGGTGGACTATGGCTACACCTTC CASSQVMGVDYGYTF
NA TRBJ1-2 TRBV19 NA TGTGCCAGTAGCCTCGCCCCCTTCGGAGGCTACACCTTC CASSLAPFGGYTF
TRBD1 TRBJ1-1 TRBV4-3 NA TGCGCCAGCAGCCAAGAGTCAGGGGGCACTGAAGCTTTCTTT CASSQESGGTEAFF
NA TRBJ1-2 TRBV10-3 NA TGTGCCATCAGTGAGTCGAGACAGGCGAACTATGGCTACACCTTC CAISESRQANYGYTF
TRBD2 TRBJ2-7 TRBV7-9 NA TGTGCCAGCAGGCCCCCGGGGGGGCACGAGCAGTACTTC CASRPPGGHEQYF
TRBD2 TRBJ2-5 TRBV9 NA TGTGCCAGCAGCGTAGGAGAGCGGGGGAGGTTTGAGACCCAGTACTTC CASSVGERGRFETQYF
NA TRBJ2-5 TRBV6-1 NA TGTGCCAGCAGTGAGTTTACAGTCCAAGAGACCCAGTACTTC CASSEFTVQETQYF
NA TRBJ1-2 TRBV28 NA TGTGCCAGCAGTCCCGCTACTTGGGATGGCTACACCTTC CASSPATWDGYTF
TRBD1 TRBJ1-1 TRBV5-1 once TGCGCCAGCTCACAGGGGGCGAACACTGAAGCTTTCTTT CASSQGANTEAFF
NA TRBJ1-1 TRBV10-3 NA TGTGCCATCAGTGAGTCGAGGGCAGGGGTTGGTGCTTTCTTT CAISESRAGVGAFF
NA TRBJ2-2 TRBV5-4 NA TGTGCCAGCAGCTTGGGGAGCGGAGACACCGGGGAGCTGTTTTTT CASSLGSGDTGELFF
NA TRBJ1-1 TRBV19 NA TGTGCCAGTTCTCAGGAGGAGGACATGAACACTGAAGCTTTCTTT CASSQEEDMNTEAFF
TRBD2 TRBJ2-1 TRBV5-1 NA TGCGCCAGCAGCCCAGGACTAGCGGGAACTGAGCAGTTCTTC CASSPGLAGTEQFF
NA TRBJ2-1 TRBV9 NA TGTGCCAGCAGCCCGGGGGGCCCCAACAATGAGCAGTTCTTC CASSPGGPNNEQFF
NA TRBJ1-1 TRBV25-1 NA TGTGCCAGCGATCAGTCGGGCCAAGCTTTCTTT CASDQSGQAFF
NA TRBJ1-2 TRBV20-1 NA TGCAGTGCTAACAGGCCCTATGGCTACACCTTC CSANRPYGYTF
NA TRBJ2-7 TRBV29-1 NA TGCAGCGTTGTTGGGAGATCCTACGAGCAGTACTTC CSVVGRSYEQYF
TRBD2 TRBJ2-1 TRBV6-6 NA TGTGCCACCGGACTAGCGGGGGGGTACAATGAGCAGTTCTTC CATGLAGGYNEQFF
NA TRBJ2-3 TRBV5-1 NA TGCGCCAGCAGCTTAAAACAATCTAGCACAGATACGCAGTATTTT CASSLKQSSTDTQYF
NA TRBJ1-5 TRBV27 NA TGTGCCAGCAGTTTAGAAGGGTACCAGCCCCAGCATTTT CASSLEGYQPQHF
NA TRBJ2-7 TRBV4-2 NA TGTGCCAGCACTCCAGGAGGGCAGGGCTCCTACGAGCAGTACTTC CASTPGGQGSYEQYF
NA TRBJ1-5 TRBV7-2 NA TGTGCCAGCAGCATTACTATTGGGGGCAATCAGCCCCAGCATTTT CASSITIGGNQPQHF
NA TRBJ1-1 TRBV2 NA TGTGCCAGTTCACAGGTTGTGAACCGAGGGGTGGCCACTGAAGCTTTCTTT CASSQVVNRGVATEAFF
TRBD2 TRBJ2-1 TRBV11-3 NA TGTGCCAGCAGCTTACAACCTAGCGGGAGCTATGAGCAGTTCTTC CASSLQPSGSYEQFF
NA TRBJ2-2 TRBV6-4 NA TGTGCCAGCAGTGACAATCCCCATACCGGGGAGCTGTTTTTT CASSDNPHTGELFF